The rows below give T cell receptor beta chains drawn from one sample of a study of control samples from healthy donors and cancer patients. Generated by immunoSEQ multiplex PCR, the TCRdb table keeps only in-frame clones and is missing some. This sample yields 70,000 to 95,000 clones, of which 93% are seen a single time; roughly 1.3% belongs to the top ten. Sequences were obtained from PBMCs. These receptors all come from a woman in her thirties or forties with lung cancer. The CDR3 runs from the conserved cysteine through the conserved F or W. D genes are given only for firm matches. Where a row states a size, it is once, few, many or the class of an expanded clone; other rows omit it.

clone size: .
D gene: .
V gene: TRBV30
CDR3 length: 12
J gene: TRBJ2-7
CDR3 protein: CATDSTSYEQYF
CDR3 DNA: TGTGCCACTGACAGTACCTCCTACGAGCAGTACTTC

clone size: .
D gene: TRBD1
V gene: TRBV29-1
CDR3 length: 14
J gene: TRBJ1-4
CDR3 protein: CSAGRDSMGEKLFF
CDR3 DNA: TGCAGCGCAGGCAGGGACAGCATGGGTGAAAAACTGTTTTTT

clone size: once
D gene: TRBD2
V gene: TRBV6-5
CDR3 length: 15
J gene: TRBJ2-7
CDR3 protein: CASSPLAGGSYEQYF
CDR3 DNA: TGTGCCAGCAGTCCTCTAGCGGGGGGCTCCTACGAGCAGTACTTC

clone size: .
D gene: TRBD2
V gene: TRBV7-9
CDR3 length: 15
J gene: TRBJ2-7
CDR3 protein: CASSLRGGGTYEQYF
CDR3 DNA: TGTGCCAGCAGCTTGAGGGGCGGGGGTACCTACGAGCAGTACTTC

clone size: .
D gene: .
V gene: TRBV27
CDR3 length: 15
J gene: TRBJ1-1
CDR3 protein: CASSLPGTRGTEAFF
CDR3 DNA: TGTGCCAGCAGTCTACCCGGGACCCGGGGAACTGAAGCTTTCTTT

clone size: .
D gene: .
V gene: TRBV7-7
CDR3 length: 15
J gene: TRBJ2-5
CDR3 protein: CASSLGAGIKETQYF
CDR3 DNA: TGTGCTAGCAGCTTAGGGGCAGGGATTAAAGAGACCCAGTACTTC

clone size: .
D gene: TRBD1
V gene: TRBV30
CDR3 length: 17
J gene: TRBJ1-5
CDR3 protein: CAWSVPGQGIRNQPQHF
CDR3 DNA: TGTGCCTGGAGTGTACCGGGACAGGGTATCCGAAATCAGCCCCAGCATTTT

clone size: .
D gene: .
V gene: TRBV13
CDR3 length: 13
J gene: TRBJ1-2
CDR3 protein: CASSSTAVYGYTF
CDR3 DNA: TGTGCCAGCAGCTCGACGGCAGTTTATGGCTACACCTTC

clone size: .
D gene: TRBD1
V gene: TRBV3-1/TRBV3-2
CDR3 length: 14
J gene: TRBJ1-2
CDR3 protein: CASSPGTGEYGYTF
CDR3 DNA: TGTGCCAGCAGCCCCGGGACAGGCGAGTATGGCTACACCTTC

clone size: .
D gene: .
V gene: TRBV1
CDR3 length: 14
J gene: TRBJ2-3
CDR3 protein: CTSSQGQRTDTQYF
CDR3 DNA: TGCACCAGCAGCCAAGGACAACGCACAGATACGCAGTATTTT

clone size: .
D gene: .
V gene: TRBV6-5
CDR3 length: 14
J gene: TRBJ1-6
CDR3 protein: CASRPDSYNSPLHF
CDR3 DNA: TGTGCCAGCAGGCCCGACAGTTATAATTCACCCCTCCACTTT

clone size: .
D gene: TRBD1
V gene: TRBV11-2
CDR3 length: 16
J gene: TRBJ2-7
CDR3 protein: CASSLKIGTEPYEQYF
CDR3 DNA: TGTGCCAGCAGCTTAAAGATAGGGACAGAACCCTACGAGCAGTACTTC

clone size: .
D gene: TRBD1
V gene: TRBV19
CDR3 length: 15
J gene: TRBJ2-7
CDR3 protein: CASSIVGTGINEQYF
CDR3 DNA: TGTGCCAGTAGTATAGTCGGGACAGGGATTAACGAGCAGTACTTC

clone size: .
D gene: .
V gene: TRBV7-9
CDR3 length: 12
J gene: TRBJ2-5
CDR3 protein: CASSRVRETQYF
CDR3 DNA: TGTGCCAGCAGCCGGGTGCGGGAGACCCAGTACTTC

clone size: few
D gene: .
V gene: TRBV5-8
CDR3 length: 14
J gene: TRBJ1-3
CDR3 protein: CASSLRDTGNTIYF
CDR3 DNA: TGTGCCAGCAGCCTCCGCGACACTGGAAACACCATATATTTT

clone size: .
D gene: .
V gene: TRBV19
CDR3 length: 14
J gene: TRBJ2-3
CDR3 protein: CASSSFGAYPGQYF
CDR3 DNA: TGTGCCAGTAGTTCCTTCGGGGCCTACCCAGGGCAGTATTTT

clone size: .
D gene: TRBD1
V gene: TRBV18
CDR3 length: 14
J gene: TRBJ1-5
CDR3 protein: CASSKQGYDQPQHF
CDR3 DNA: TGTGCCAGCTCAAAACAGGGGTACGATCAGCCCCAGCATTTT

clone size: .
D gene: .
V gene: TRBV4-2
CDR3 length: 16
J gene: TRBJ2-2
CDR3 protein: CASSNSGTVNTGELFF
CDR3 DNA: TGTGCCAGCAGTAACTCCGGGACGGTAAACACCGGGGAGCTGTTTTTT

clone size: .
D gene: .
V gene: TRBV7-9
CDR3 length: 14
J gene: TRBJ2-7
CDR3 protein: CASSARDLDLEQYF
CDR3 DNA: TGTGCCAGCAGCGCTAGGGACTTGGATCTAGAGCAGTACTTC

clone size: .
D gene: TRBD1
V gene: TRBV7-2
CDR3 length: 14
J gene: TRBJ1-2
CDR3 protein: CASSVGQGAYGYTF
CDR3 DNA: TGTGCCAGCAGTGTCGGACAGGGGGCTTATGGCTACACCTTC

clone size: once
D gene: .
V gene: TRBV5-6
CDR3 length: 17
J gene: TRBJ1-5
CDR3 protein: CASSLRAGDYSNQPQHF
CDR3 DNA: TGTGCCAGCAGCTTGAGGGCGGGAGATTATAGCAATCAGCCCCAGCATTTT

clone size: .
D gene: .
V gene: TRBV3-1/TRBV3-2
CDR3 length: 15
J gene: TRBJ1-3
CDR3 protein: CASSTQGAPGNTIYF
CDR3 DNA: TGTGCCAGCAGTACCCAGGGCGCTCCTGGAAACACCATATATTTT

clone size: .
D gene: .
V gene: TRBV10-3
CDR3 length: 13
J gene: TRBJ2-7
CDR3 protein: CAIRGGTSYEQYF
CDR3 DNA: TGTGCCATCAGAGGGGGGACCTCCTACGAGCAGTACTTC

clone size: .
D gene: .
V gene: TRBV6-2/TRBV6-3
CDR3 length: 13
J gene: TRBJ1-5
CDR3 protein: CASSRAGHQPQHF
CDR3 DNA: TGTGCCAGCAGCCGTGCAGGGCATCAGCCCCAGCATTTT

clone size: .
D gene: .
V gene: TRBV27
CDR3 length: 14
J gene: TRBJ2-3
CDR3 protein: CASSLRQITDTQYF
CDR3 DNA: TGTGCCAGCAGTTTGAGGCAAATCACAGATACGCAGTATTTT

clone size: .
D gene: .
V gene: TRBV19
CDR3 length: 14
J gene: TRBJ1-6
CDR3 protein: CASSISSGRKPLHF
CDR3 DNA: TGTGCCAGTAGTATTAGTTCGGGTAGGAAGCCCCTCCACTTT

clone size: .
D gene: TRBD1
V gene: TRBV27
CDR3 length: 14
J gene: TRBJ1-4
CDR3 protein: CASSALTGGEKLFF
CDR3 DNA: TGTGCCAGCAGTGCCCTCACAGGGGGGGAAAAACTGTTTTTT

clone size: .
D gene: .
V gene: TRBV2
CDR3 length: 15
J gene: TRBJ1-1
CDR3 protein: CASRSKGFGGTEAFF
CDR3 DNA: TGTGCCAGCCGGAGCAAAGGGTTCGGGGGCACTGAAGCTTTCTTT

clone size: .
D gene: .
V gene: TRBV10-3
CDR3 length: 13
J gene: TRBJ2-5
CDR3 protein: CAISEGGRETQYF
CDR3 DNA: TGTGCCATCAGTGAGGGCGGACGGGAGACCCAGTACTTC

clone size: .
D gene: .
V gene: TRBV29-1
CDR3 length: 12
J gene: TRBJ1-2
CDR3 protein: CSAIQGPGGYTF
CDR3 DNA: TGCAGCGCAATACAAGGACCCGGTGGCTACACCTTC

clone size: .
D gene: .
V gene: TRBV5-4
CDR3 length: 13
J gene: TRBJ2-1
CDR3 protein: CASSYPGVDEQFF
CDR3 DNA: TGTGCCAGCAGCTACCCGGGGGTCGATGAGCAGTTCTTC

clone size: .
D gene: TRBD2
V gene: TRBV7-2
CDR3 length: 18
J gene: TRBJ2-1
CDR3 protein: CASSLSNSGGANYNEQFF
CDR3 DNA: TGTGCCAGCAGCTTAAGTAATAGCGGGGGGGCAAACTACAATGAGCAGTTCTTC

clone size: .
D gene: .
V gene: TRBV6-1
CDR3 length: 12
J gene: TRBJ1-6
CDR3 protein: CASSEMRSPLHF
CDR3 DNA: TGTGCCAGCAGTGAAATGAGGTCACCCCTCCACTTT

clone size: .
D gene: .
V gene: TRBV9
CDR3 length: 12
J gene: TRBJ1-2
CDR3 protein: CASWSGLEGYTF
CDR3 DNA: TGTGCCAGCTGGTCGGGTTTGGAAGGCTACACCTTC

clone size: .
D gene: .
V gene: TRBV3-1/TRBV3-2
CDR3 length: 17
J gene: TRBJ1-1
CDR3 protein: CASSQTQPITMNTEAFF
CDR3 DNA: TGTGCCAGCAGCCAAACCCAACCCATCACCATGAACACTGAAGCTTTCTTT

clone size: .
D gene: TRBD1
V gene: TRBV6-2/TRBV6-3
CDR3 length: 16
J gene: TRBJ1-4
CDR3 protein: CASCRPAGQGCEKLFF
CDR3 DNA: TGTGCCAGCTGCCGACCTGCGGGACAGGGTTGTGAAAAACTGTTTTTT

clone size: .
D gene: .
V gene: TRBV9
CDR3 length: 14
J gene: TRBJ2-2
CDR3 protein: CASSVAKYTGELFF
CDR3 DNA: TGTGCCAGCAGCGTAGCGAAGTACACCGGGGAGCTGTTTTTT

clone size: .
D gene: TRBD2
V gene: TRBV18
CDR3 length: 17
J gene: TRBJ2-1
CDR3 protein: CASSTSGGQLSYNEQFF
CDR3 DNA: TGTGCCAGCTCGACTAGCGGGGGGCAACTCTCCTACAATGAGCAGTTCTTC

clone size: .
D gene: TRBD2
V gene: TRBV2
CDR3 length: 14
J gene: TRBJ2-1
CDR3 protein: CASSVASGGARQFF
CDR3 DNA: TGTGCCAGCAGTGTTGCTAGCGGGGGGGCCCGGCAGTTCTTC

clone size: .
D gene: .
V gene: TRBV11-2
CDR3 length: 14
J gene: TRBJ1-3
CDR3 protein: CASSLKGAGNTIYF
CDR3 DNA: TGTGCCAGCAGCTTAAAAGGGGCCGGAAACACCATATATTTT

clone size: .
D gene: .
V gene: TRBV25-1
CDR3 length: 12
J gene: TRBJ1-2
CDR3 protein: CASSENLYGYTF
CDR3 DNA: TGTGCCAGCAGTGAGAATCTCTATGGCTACACCTTC

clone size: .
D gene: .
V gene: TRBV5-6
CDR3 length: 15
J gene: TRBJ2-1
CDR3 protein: CASSLSGAYRHEQFF
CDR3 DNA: TGTGCCAGCAGCCTCTCGGGGGCGTACCGGCATGAGCAGTTCTTC

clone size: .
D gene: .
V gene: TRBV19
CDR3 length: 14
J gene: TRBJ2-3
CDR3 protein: CASSIDRSTDTQYF
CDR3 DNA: TGTGCCAGTAGTATAGACAGGTCCACAGATACGCAGTATTTT